This record covers a single TCR beta chain. The isolated RNA, all of it, was reverse transcribed, so expressed TCRB transcripts were what got sequenced. The protocol was immunoSEQ multiplex PCR, while the TCRdb copy is restricted to in-frame clones and leaves out a portion. Found here are around 400,000 clones, roughly 12% of them singletons; the top ten hold more than 0.015%. The source of the sample is a study of beta chain features in type 1 diabetes. The V and J ends lost 0 bases and 10 bases respectively, with 12 bases between them. This CDR3 contains 13 residues. CDR1 and CDR2 (germline): LGHNA, YNFKEQ.

The chain is built from TRBV4-2 and TRBJ1-1; tentatively, D is TRBD1 (5 bases). The TCR was taken from a man aged 18-30 years in good health. Sequences were obtained from naive CD4+ T cells from blood. CDR3 protein: CASSQDGAGRAFF. The CDR3 DNA sequence: TGTGCCAGCAGCCAAGACGGTGCAGGGCGAGCTTTCTTT.